These 2 T cell receptor beta chains were sequenced from one sample in a study of molecular identifiers for immune sequencing clone quantification. A single record per CDR3 protein comes from TCRdb applying MiXCR to the PCR reads. The top ten hold around 1.1% of the sample, which has 88,000 or so distinct CDR3 sequences, around 23% seen once. The source material was naive CD8+ T cells from blood, with Jurkat cell RNA spiked in. As for subset: FACS-sorted CD8+CD4-CCR7+CD45RA+ naive T cells. These receptors all come from a human donor in good health. Some libraries in this study had Jurkat cell RNA spiked in.

The rearrangement joins TRBV7-9 to TRBJ1-4; a possible D gene is TRBD1 (5 bases). Germline V lookup: CDR1 SEHNR, CDR2 FQNEAQ (reference sequence). Trimming cost V 5 bases and J 3 bases, with 13 bases left between them. The CDR3 spans 15 residues. The CDR3 protein is CASSAQGPPNEKLFF. In DNA, the CDR3 is TGTGCCAGCAGCGCCCAGGGTCCTCCTAATGAAAAACTGTTTTTT.

This clonotype has ten or more counts. J is TRBJ2-3 and V is TRBV6-5, with D possibly being TRBD1 (6 bases). V was trimmed by 3 bases and J by 1 base, leaving 8 bases between them. The CDR3 spans 14 residues. Germline-derived CDR1 and CDR2 are MNHEY and SVGAGI. CDR3 amino acids: CASSYEGGTDTQYF. Here the CDR3 DNA reads TGTGCCAGCAGTTATGAGGGGGGCACAGATACGCAGTATTTT.